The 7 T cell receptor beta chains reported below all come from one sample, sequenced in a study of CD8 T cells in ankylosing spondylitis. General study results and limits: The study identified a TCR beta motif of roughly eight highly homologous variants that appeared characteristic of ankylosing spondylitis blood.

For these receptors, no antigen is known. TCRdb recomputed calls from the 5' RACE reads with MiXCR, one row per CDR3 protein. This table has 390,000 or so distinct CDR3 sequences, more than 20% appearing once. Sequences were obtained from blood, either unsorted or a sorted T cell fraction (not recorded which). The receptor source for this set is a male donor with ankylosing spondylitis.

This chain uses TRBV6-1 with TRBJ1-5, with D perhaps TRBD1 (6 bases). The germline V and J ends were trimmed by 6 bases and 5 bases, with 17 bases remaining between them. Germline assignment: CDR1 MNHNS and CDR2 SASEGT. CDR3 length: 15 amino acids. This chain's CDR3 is CASSKGPGVYQPQHF. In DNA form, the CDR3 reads TGTGCCAGCAGCAAGGGGCCAGGGGTGTATCAGCCCCAGCATTTT.

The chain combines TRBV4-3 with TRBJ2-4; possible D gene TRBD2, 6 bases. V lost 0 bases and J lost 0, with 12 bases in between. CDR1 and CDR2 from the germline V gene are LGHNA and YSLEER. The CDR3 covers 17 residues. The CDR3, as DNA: TGCGCCAGCAGCCAAGATTTCAATAGCGGAGCCAAAAACATTCAGTACTTC. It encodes CASSQDFNSGAKNIQYF.

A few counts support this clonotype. The CDR3 loop is CASSLSRVQGHEQFF. Here the CDR3 DNA reads TGTGCCAGCAGTTTATCCAGAGTACAGGGCCATGAGCAGTTCTTC. The rearrangement joins TRBV28 to TRBJ2-1; D is perhaps TRBD1 (6 bases). Germline CDR1 reads MDHEN; CDR2 reads SYDVKM. With 1 base removed from V and 8 bases from J, the gap between germline ends came to 15 bases. This CDR3 is built from 15 residues.

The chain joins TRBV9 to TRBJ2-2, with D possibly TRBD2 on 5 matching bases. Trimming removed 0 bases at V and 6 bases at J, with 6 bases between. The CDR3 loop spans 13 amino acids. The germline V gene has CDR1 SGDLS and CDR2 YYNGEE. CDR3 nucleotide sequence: TGTGCCAGCAGCGTAGAGGGAGCCGGGGAGCTGTTTTTT. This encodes CASSVEGAGELFF.

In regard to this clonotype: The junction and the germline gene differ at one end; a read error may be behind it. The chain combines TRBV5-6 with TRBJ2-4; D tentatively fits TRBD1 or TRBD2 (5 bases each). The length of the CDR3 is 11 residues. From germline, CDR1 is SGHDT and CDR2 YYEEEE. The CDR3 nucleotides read TGTGCCAGCAGCTTGGGGGACCAGGCCGACTTC. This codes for CASSLGDQADF.

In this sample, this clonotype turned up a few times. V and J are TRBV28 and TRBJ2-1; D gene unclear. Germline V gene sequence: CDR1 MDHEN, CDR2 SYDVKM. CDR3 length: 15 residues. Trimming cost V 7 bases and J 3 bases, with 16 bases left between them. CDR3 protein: CASTLLTRNYNEQFF. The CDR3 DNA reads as TGTGCCAGCACTCTGCTGACACGGAACTACAATGAGCAGTTCTTC.

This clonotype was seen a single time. CDR3 amino acids: CSARAGGPEETQYF. In nucleotides, the CDR3 is TGCAGTGCTAGAGCCGGGGGGCCCGAAGAGACCCAGTACTTC. The chain joins TRBV20-1 to TRBJ2-5; possible D gene TRBD2, 7 bases. The V end was cut by 1 base, the J end by 3 bases, with 12 bases between. Germline V gene sequence: CDR1 DFQATT, CDR2 SNEGSKA (reference sequence). There are 14 residues in the CDR3.